One sample yielded the 27 T cell receptor beta chains listed below, sequenced in a study of control samples from healthy donors and cancer patients. Repertoires were generated with immunoSEQ multiplex PCR, while TCRdb's copy carries only in-frame clones and drops some. The sample carries tens of thousands of clones, 87% recorded once. Sequenced material: formalin-fixed, paraffin-embedded tissue. The receptor set was obtained from a female donor with melanoma.

About this clone itself: At one boundary the junction diverges from the germline segment, which might be a read error. V usage is TRBV6-1 and J usage is TRBJ2-5; 7 positions match TRBD2. The CDR3 sequence is 13 residues long. Germline V gene data show CDR1 as MNHNS and CDR2 as SASEGT. The CDR3 DNA is TGTGCCAGCAGTGAAGTATGGGCAGCGGGACTGGACTTC. The encoded protein is CASSEVWAAGLDF.

The V call is TRBV19, the J call TRBJ1-1; D is uncertain. The V gene lost 10 bases and the J gene lost 3 bases, with 15 bases spanning the gap. This CDR3 contains 13 residues. Germline V CDR1 and CDR2: LNHDA, SQIVND (reference sequence). The CDR3 DNA follows: TGTGCCACCTCAAAACCACCTCACACTGAAGCTTTCTTT. Translating gives CATSKPPHTEAFF.

The chain employs TRBV5-1 and TRBJ2-1, with 8 positions matching TRBD1. This CDR3 spans 15 amino acids. Germline loops: CDR1 SGHRS, CDR2 YFSETQ. After removal of 2 bases from V and 9 bases from J, the junction contained 10 bases not matched to a gene. CDR3 DNA sequence: TGCGCCAGCAGCTTTATTGGACAGGGAGCCACTGAGCAGTTCTTC. Protein sequence: CASSFIGQGATEQFF.

The chain is built from TRBV10-3 and TRBJ2-3; 9 bases agree with TRBD2. Trimming cost V 4 bases and J 4 bases; bases outside gene matches: 6. The CDR3 spans 15 residues. Germline V gives CDR1 ENHRY, CDR2 SYGVKD. CDR3 DNA: TGTGCCATCAGTGGGAGCTTAGCGGGAGCAGATACGCAGTATTTT. This gives the protein CAISGSLAGADTQYF.

The chain couples TRBV7-3 to TRBJ2-1, with TRBD1 matching over 8 bases. This CDR3 spans 14 amino acids. Germline CDR1 reads SGHTA; CDR2 reads FQGTGA. V gave up 2 bases and J gave up 3 bases; unmatched junction bases: 0. The CDR3 DNA reads as TGTGCCAGCAGCTTAGGGACAGGCTACAATGAGCAGTTCTTC. Translated, it gives CASSLGTGYNEQFF.

J is TRBJ1-2 and V is TRBV5-1; tentatively, D is TRBD1 (5 bases). CDR3 length equals 14 residues. Germline lookup yields CDR1 SGHRS and CDR2 YFSETQ. V lost 8 bases and J 2 bases, leaving 16 bases between the germline ends. The CDR3 loop is CASHGGSGNYGYTF. CDR3 sequence (DNA): TGCGCCAGTCACGGCGGCTCAGGGAACTATGGCTACACCTTC.

This chain connects TRBV19 to TRBJ1-2; TRBD1 agrees at 7 bases. The CDR3 runs to 16 residues. The germline V gene has CDR1 LNHDA and CDR2 SQIVND (reference sequence). The V gene end was trimmed by 4 bases and the J gene end by 1 base; junction bases not matched to a gene: 9. The CDR3 spells CASSNGGQLLNYGYTF. CDR3 nucleotides: TGTGCCAGTAGTAACGGGGGACAGCTTCTTAACTATGGCTACACCTTC.

This clone was counted between two and nine times. The genes are TRBV3-1 (or the pseudogene TRBV3-2) and TRBJ1-1, with D possibly matching TRBD1 (5 bases). CDR1 is LGHDT, CDR2 YNNKEL, per germline (reference sequence). Deletions cut 1 base from V and 5 bases from J, with 8 bases between. The CDR3 totals 13 residues. The CDR3 coding sequence is TGTGCCAGCAGCCAAGGAAGGGGAACTGAAGCTTTCTTT. It is translated as CASSQGRGTEAFF.

This clone is labeled medium-sized. This rearrangement joins TRBV2 to TRBJ2-1; possibly TRBD1 for D (5 bases). CDR3 length: 14 residues. Deletions cut 3 bases from V and 4 bases from J, with 10 bases between. Germline-derived CDR1 and CDR2 are SNHLY and FYNNEI. The CDR3 sequence is CASSETAIYNEQFF. The CDR3 DNA is TGTGCCAGCAGTGAGACAGCGATATACAATGAGCAGTTCTTC.

The V gene is TRBV5-1, the J gene TRBJ2-5, with D perhaps given as TRBD1 or TRBD2 (5 bases each). This CDR3 has 15 residues. Germline-derived CDR1 and CDR2 are SGHRS and YFSETQ. With 4 bases removed from V and 1 base from J, the gap between germline ends came to 14 bases. Here the CDR3 DNA reads TGCGCCAGCAGCCCCGGGGCGGTAGTCCAAGAGACCCAGTACTTC. Protein product: CASSPGAVVQETQYF.

The chain joins TRBV3-1 (or the pseudogene TRBV3-2) to TRBJ2-1, with a possible D match to TRBD2 (5 bases). The germline V gene encodes CDR1 LGHDT and CDR2 YNNKEL (reference sequence). The V end was cut by 0 bases, the J end by 12 bases, with 12 bases between. The CDR3 totals 13 residues. The CDR3 region is CASSQDGLLGQFF. In nucleotides, the CDR3 is TGTGCCAGCAGCCAAGATGGATTACTAGGGCAGTTCTTC.

This chain joins TRBV3-1 (or the pseudogene TRBV3-2) and TRBJ1-4; D unresolved. With 1 base removed from V and 9 bases from J, the gap between germline ends came to 6 bases. Germline loops: CDR1 LGHDT, CDR2 YNNKEL (reference sequence). This CDR3 has 12 residues. The CDR3 nucleotides read TGTGCCAGCAGCCAAGGCGGTAAAAAACTGTTTTTT. Protein: CASSQGGKKLFF.

This chain links TRBV18 with TRBJ2-2, with D perhaps assigned TRBD1 or TRBD2 (5 bases each). Trimming took off 6 bases at V and 1 base at J, with 15 bases between the two ends. The germline CDR1 and CDR2 sequences are KGHSH and LQKENI. This CDR3 is built from 16 residues. CDR3 nucleotides: TGTGCCAGCTCGTCCGCTGGGGGTTGGAACACCGGGGAGCTGTTTTTT. This encodes CASSSAGGWNTGELFF. Based on the CDR3 plus reference TRBV18 and TRBJ2-2, the full variable domain is NAGVMQNPRHLVRRRGQEARLRCSPMKGHSHVYWYRQLPEEGLKFMVYLQKENIIDESGMPKERFSAEFPKEGPSILRIQQVVRGDSAAYFCASSSAGGWNTGELFFGEGSRLTVL.

V gene TRBV5-1 combines with J gene TRBJ1-4; possible D gene TRBD1, 6 bases. Trimming took off 5 bases at V and 4 bases at J, with 15 bases between the two ends. Germline CDR1 is SGHRS and CDR2 is YFSETQ. The CDR3 consists of 15 residues. The CDR3 spells CASSPRQAHNEKLFF. CDR3 sequence (DNA): TGCGCCAGCAGTCCCCGACAGGCGCATAATGAAAAACTGTTTTTT.

The rearrangement joins TRBV10-3 to TRBJ2-7; TRBD1 agrees at 9 bases. The V gene end was trimmed by 6 bases and the J gene end by 5 bases; junction bases not matched to a gene: 8. Germline V gene sequence: CDR1 ENHRY, CDR2 SYGVKD. The CDR3 consists of 14 residues. CDR3 in DNA: TGTGCCATCAGGAGGACAGGGGACCCCCACGAGCAGTACTTC. Translation gives CAIRRTGDPHEQYF.

In DNA form, the CDR3 reads TGCGCCAGCAGGTCTTCTGGAAACACCATATATTTT. Its protein product is CASRSSGNTIYF. This chain connects TRBV5-1 to TRBJ1-3; D ambiguous. This CDR3 contains 12 residues. Germline V gene data show CDR1 as SGHRS and CDR2 as YFSETQ. With 5 bases removed from V and 1 base from J, the gap between germline ends came to 4 bases.

CDR3 loop: CASSETGGVGGYTF. CDR3 nucleotide sequence: TGTGCCAGCAGTGAGACAGGGGGCGTCGGTGGCTACACCTTC. The rearrangement uses TRBV2 and TRBJ1-2; 10 nucleotides match TRBD1. The CDR3 covers 14 residues. The ends lost 3 bases at V and 7 bases at J; junction bases unmatched: 5. Germline V gives CDR1 SNHLY, CDR2 FYNNEI.

The chain links TRBV12-3 or TRBV12-4 to TRBJ1-5; D unresolved. The CDR3 is 13 amino acids. V lost 5 bases to trimming and J lost 5 bases, with 10 bases between them. For the CDR3, the DNA is TGTGCCAGCAGTCTCAGCGGAGATCAGCCCCAGCATTTT. Translation: CASSLSGDQPQHF.

The chain is built from TRBV10-3 and TRBJ2-3; TRBD1 or TRBD2 may be the D gene (5 bases each). Germline CDR1 ENHRY, CDR2 SYGVKD. The length of the CDR3 is 13 residues. V was trimmed by 8 bases and J by 2 bases, leaving 11 bases between them. CDR3 sequence reads: CAIAQGPTDTQYF. CDR3 sequence (DNA): TGTGCCATCGCCCAGGGACCCACAGATACGCAGTATTTT.

Concerning this clone itself: The sample contains more than one DNA sequence encoding this CDR3. The chain has TRBV12-3 or TRBV12-4 and TRBJ1-2; D remains ambiguous. The ends were cut back, 3 bases at V and 9 bases at J, with 11 bases in the middle. This CDR3 region has 12 residues. For the CDR3, the DNA is TGTGCCAGCAGTTTTTCTGGGGAAAGCTACACCTTC. It specifies CASSFSGESYTF.

The chain carries TRBV15 and TRBJ1-2; no clear D. CDR3 size: 15 residues. Germline V lookup: CDR1 LNHNV, CDR2 YYDKDF (reference sequence). V was clipped by 2 bases and J by 8 bases, with 18 bases between them. This chain's CDR3 is CATSRSTREYGGYTF. For the CDR3, the DNA is TGTGCCACCAGCAGATCTACACGGGAGTATGGGGGCTACACCTTC.

CDR3 nucleotide sequence: TGTGCCAGCAGCTTACTAGCGGGTCTCAATGAGCAGTTCTTC. As protein: CASSLLAGLNEQFF. This chain joins TRBV7-6 and TRBJ2-1; 8 bases map to TRBD2. The CDR3 is made up of 14 amino acids. Germline lookup yields CDR1 SGHVS and CDR2 FNYEAQ. The junction had 3 bases not matched to a gene; V was cut back by 2 bases and J by 6 bases.

This chain uses TRBV19 with TRBJ1-1, with 7 bases aligning to TRBD1. The CDR3 is made up of 15 amino acids. Germline V gene data show CDR1 as LNHDA and CDR2 as SQIVND (reference sequence). The V and J ends lost 3 bases and 3 bases, in that order; junction bases with no gene match: 7. The CDR3 protein is CASSITGAGDTEAFF. CDR3 nucleotides: TGTGCCAGTAGTATCACAGGGGCGGGGGACACTGAAGCTTTCTTT.

The chain carries TRBV19 and TRBJ2-7, with a possible D match to TRBD1 (7 bases). Germline-derived CDR1 and CDR2 are LNHDA and SQIVND (reference sequence). V gave up 2 bases and J gave up 2 bases, with 10 bases separating them. The CDR3 is made up of 14 amino acids. CDR3 bases: TGTGCCAGTAGTATACAGGGGGGCACCTACGAGCAGTACTTC. Translation: CASSIQGGTYEQYF.

This clone came up once. The chain combines TRBV3-1 (or the pseudogene TRBV3-2) with TRBJ1-1; D is perhaps TRBD1 (6 bases). The V gene's germline CDR1 is LGHDT and CDR2 YNNKEL (reference sequence). V lost 3 bases and J lost 8, with 13 bases in between. The CDR3 is made up of 13 amino acids. The DNA of the CDR3 is TGTGCCAGCAGCCACGGGGGGGCTAGGGAAGCTTTCTTT. Its protein is CASSHGGAREAFF.

The V gene is TRBV7-2, the J gene TRBJ2-3; 8 bases match TRBD2. The V segment lost 2 bases and the J segment 6 bases; nucleotides outside the gene matches: 4. The germline V gene has CDR1 SGHTA and CDR2 FQGNSA. The CDR3 has 14 residues. CDR3 nucleotide sequence: TGTGCCAGCAGCTTACTAGCGGGTATGGATACGCAGTATTTT. Protein product: CASSLLAGMDTQYF.

V is TRBV7-2 and J is TRBJ2-1; 7 bases match TRBD1. With V trimmed by 5 bases and J by 6 bases, 10 bases remained unmatched. Looked up from germline, CDR1 is SGHTA and CDR2 is FQGNSA. The CDR3 is made up of 15 amino acids. CDR3 nucleotides: TGTGCCAGCAGCCCGCAGACAGGGACGGGCAATGAGCAGTTCTTC. This gives the protein CASSPQTGTGNEQFF.